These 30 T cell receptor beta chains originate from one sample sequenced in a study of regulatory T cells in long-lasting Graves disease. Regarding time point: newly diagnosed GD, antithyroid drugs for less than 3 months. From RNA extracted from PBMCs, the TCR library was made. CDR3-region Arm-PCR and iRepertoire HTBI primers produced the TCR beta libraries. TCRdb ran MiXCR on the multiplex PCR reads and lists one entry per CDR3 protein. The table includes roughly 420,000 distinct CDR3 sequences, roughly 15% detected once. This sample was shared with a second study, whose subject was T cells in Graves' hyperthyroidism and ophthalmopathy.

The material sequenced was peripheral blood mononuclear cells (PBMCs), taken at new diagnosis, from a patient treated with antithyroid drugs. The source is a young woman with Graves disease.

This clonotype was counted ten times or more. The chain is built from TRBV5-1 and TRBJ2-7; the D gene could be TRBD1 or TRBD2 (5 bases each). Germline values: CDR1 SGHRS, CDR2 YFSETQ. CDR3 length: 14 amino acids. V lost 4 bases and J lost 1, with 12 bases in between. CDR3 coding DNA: TGCGCCAGCAGCGTCCGGGACCTATCCTACGAGCAGTACTTC. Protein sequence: CASSVRDLSYEQYF. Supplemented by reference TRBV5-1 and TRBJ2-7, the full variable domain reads KAGVTQTPRYLIKTRGQQVTLSCSPISGHRSVSWYQQTPGQGLQFLFEYFSETQRNKGNFPGRFSGRQFSNSRSEMNVSTLELGDSALYLCASSVRDLSYEQYFGPGTRLTVT.

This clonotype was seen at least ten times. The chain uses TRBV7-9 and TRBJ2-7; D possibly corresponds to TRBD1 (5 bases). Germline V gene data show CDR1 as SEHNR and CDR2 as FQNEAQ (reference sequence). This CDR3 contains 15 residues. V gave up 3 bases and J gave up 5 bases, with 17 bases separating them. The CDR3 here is CASSLGLQVGNEQYF. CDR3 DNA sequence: TGTGCCAGCAGCTTGGGCCTACAGGTGGGGAACGAGCAGTACTTC.

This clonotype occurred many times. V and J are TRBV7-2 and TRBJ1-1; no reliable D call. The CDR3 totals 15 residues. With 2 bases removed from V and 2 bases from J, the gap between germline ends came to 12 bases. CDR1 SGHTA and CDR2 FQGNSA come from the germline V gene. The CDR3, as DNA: TGTGCCAGCAGCTTATGGATAGGGCAAAACACTGAAGCTTTCTTT. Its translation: CASSLWIGQNTEAFF.

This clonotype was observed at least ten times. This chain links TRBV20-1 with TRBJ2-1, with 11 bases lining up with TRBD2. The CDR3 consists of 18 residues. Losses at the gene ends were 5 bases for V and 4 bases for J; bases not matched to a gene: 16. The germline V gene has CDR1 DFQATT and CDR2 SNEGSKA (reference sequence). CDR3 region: CSAPKGGGWTSGYNEQFF. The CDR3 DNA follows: TGCAGTGCTCCCAAGGGTGGAGGATGGACTAGCGGGTACAATGAGCAGTTCTTC.

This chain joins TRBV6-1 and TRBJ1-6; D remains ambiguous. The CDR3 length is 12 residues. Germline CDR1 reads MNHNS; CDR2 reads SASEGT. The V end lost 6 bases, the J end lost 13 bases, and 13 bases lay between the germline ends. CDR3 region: CASSFNREPLHF. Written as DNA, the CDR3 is TGTGCCAGCAGCTTTAACCGGGAGCCCCTCCACTTT.

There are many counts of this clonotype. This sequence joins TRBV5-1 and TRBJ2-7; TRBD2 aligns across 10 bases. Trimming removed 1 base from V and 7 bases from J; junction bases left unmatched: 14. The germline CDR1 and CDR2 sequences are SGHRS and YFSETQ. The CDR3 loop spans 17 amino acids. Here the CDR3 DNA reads TGCGCCAGCAGCTTGTCCCCTGGACTAGCGGACCTGGGTGAGCAGTACTTC. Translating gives CASSLSPGLADLGEQYF.

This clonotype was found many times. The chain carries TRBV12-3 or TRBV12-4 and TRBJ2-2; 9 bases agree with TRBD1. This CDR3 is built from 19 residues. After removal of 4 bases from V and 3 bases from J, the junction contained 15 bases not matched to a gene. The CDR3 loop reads CASSSPGAGQGRYTGELFF. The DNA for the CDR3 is TGTGCCAGCAGTTCCCCGGGGGCAGGACAGGGGAGGTACACCGGGGAGCTGTTTTTT.

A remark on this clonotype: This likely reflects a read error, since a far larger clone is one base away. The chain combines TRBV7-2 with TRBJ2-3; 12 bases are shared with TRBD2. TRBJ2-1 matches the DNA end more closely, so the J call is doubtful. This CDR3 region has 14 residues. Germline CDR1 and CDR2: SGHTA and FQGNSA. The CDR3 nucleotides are TGTGCCAGCAGCGGACTAGCGGGATGGTCTGAGCAGTTCTTC. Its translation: CASSGLAGWSEQFF.

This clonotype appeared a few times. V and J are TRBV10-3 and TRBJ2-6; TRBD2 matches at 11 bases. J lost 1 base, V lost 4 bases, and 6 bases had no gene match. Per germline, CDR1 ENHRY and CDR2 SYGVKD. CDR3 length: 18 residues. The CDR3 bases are TGTGCCATCAGTGGTACCGGGACTAGCGGATCTGGGGCCAACGTCCTGACTTTC. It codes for CAISGTGTSGSGANVLTF.

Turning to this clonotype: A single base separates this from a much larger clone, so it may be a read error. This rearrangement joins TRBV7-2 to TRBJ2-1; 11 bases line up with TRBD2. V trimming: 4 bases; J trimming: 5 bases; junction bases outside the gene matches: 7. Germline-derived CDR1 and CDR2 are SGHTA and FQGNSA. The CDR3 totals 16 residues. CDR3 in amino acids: CASSSRGTSGNNEQFF. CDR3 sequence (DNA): TGTGCCAGCAGCTCGCGCGGGACTAGCGGTAACAATGAGCAGTTCTTC.

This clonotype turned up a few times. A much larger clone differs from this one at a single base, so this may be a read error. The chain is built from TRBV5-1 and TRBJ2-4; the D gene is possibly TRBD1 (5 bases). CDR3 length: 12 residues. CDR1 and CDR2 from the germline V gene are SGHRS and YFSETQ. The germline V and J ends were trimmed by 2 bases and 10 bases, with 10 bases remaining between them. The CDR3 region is CASSFSREIQYF. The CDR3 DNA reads TGCGCCAGCAGCTTCAGCAGGGAAATTCAGTACTTC.

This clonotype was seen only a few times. DNA of the CDR3: TGTGCCACCTTAGCTAGCACAGATACGCAGTATTTT. Translation gives CATLASTDTQYF. The chain combines TRBV19 with TRBJ2-3; no clear D. Trimming shortened V by 10 bases and J by 0 bases, and 8 bases separated the two germline ends. This CDR3 comprises 12 residues. Germline V gene lookup returns CDR1 LNHDA and CDR2 SQIVND (reference sequence).

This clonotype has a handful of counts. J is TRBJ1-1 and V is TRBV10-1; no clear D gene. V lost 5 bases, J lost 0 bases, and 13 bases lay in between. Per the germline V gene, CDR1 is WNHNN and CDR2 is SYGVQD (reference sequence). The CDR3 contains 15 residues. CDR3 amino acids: CASSKDIGMNTEAFF. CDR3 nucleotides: TGCGCCAGCAGTAAAGATATTGGTATGAACACTGAAGCTTTCTTT.

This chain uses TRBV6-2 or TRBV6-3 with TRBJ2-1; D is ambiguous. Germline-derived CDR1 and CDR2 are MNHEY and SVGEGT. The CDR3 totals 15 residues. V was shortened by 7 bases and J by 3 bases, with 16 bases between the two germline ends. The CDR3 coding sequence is TGTGCCAGCATTCAAACTACTCTCTACTACAATGAGCAGTTCTTC. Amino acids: CASIQTTLYYNEQFF.

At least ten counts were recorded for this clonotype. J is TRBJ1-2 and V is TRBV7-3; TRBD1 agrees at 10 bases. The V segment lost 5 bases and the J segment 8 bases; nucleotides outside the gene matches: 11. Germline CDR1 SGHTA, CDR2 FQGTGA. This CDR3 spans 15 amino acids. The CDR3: CASSLSAGTGDGYTF. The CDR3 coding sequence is TGTGCCAGCAGCCTCTCAGCCGGGACAGGGGACGGCTACACCTTC.

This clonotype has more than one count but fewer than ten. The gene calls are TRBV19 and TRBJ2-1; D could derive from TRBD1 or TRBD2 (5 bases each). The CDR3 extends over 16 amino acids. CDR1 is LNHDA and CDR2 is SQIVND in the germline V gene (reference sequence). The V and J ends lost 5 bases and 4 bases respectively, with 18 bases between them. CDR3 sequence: CASSGTRVALYNEQFF. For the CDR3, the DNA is TGTGCCAGTAGTGGGACCAGGGTGGCTCTGTACAATGAGCAGTTCTTC.

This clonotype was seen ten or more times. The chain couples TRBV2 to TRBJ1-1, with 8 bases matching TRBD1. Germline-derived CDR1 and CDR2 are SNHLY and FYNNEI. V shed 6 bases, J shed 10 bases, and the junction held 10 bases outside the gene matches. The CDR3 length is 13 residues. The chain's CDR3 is CASSEPPQGVAFF. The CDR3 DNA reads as TGTGCCAGCAGCGAGCCCCCACAGGGGGTAGCTTTCTTT.

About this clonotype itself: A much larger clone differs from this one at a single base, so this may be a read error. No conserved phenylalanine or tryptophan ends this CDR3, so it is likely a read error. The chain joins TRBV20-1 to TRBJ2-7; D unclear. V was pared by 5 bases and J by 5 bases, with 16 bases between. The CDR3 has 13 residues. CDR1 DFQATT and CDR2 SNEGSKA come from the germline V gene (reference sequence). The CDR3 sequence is CSAPSPGRNEQYS. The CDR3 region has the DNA TGCAGTGCTCCTTCCCCGGGTCGTAACGAGCAGTACTCC.

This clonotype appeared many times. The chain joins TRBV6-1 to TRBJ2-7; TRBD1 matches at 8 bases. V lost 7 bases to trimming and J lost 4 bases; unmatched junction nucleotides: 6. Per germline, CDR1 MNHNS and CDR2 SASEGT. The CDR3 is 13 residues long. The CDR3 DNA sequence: TGTGCCAGCATGGCTCAGGGGGCGTACGAGCAGTACTTC. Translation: CASMAQGAYEQYF.

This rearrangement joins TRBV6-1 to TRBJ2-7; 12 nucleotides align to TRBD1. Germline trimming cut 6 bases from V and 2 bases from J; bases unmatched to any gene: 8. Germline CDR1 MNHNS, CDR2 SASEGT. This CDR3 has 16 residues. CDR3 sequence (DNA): TGTGCCAGCAGCCCCGGGACAGGGGGCACGACCTACGAGCAGTACTTC. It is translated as CASSPGTGGTTYEQYF.

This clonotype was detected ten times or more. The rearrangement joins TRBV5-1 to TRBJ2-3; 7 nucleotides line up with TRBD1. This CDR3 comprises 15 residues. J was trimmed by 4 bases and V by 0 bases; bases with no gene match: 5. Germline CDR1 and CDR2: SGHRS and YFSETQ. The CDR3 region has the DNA TGCGCCAGCAGCTTGGAGACAGGGTTGGCAGATACGCAGTATTTT. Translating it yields CASSLETGLADTQYF.

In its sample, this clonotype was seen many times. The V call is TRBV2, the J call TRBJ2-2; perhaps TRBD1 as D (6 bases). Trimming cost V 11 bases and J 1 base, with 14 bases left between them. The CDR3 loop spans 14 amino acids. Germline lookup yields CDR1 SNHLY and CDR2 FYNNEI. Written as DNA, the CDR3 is TGTGCCGGCTCGACAGGCCTGAACACCGGGGAGCTGTTTTTT. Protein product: CAGSTGLNTGELFF.

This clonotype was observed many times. The CDR3 loop reads CASSFIGTDTQYF. The CDR3 nucleotides read TGTGCCAGCAGTTTTATTGGTACAGATACGCAGTATTTT. J is TRBJ2-3 and V is TRBV12-3 or TRBV12-4; no clear D gene. V was clipped by 3 bases and J by 3 bases, with 7 bases between them. There are 13 residues in the CDR3.

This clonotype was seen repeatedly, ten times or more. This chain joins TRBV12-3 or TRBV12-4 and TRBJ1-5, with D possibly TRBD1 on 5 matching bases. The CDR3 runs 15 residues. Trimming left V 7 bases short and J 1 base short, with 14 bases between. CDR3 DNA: TGTGCCAGCACCTATCAGGGAGGGAGCAATCAGCCCCAGCATTTT. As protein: CASTYQGGSNQPQHF.

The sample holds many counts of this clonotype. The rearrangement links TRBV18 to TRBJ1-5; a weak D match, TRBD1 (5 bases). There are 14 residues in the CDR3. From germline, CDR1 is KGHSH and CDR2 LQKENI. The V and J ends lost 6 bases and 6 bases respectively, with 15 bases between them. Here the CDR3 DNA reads TGTGCCAGCTCCGACCTGGGAGGGGTTCAGCCCCAGCATTTT. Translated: CASSDLGGVQPQHF.

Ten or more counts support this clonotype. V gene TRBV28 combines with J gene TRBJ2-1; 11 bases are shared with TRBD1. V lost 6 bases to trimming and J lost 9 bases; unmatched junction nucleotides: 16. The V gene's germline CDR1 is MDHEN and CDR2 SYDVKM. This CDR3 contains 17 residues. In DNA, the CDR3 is TGTGCCAGCAGCCGAACACCGTGGACAGGGGGCCATGGTGAGCAGTTCTTC. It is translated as CASSRTPWTGGHGEQFF. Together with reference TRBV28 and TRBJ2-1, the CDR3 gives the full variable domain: DVKVTQSSRYLVKRTGEKVFLECVQDMDHENMFWYRQDPGLGLRLIYFSYDVKMKEKGDIPEGYSVSREKKERFSLILESASTNQTSMYLCASSRTPWTGGHGEQFFGPGTRLTVL.

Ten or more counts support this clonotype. CDR3 bases: TGTGCCAGCACCTCCCCGGCGGGACAGGGGGCTAGCGGGAGCATAATCTCCTACAATGAGCAGTTCTTC. It codes for CASTSPAGQGASGSIISYNEQFF. The chain carries TRBV7-2 and TRBJ2-1; 12 bases are shared with TRBD1. Germline CDR1 is SGHTA and CDR2 is FQGNSA. J gave up 0 bases and V 7 bases, and 25 bases lay outside the gene matches. The CDR3 sequence is 23 residues long. Drawing the rest from reference TRBV7-2 and TRBJ2-1, the complete variable domain is GAGVSQSPSNKVTEKGKDVELRCDPISGHTALYWYRQSLGQGLEFLIYFQGNSAPDKSGLPSDRFSAERTGGSVSTLTIQRTQQEDSAVYLCASTSPAGQGASGSIISYNEQFFGPGTRLTVL.

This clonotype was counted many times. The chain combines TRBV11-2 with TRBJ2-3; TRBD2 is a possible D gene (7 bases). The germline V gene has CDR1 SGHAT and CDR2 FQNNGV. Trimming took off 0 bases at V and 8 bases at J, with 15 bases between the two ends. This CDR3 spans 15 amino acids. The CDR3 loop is CASSLEGGQYGTQYF. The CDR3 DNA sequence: TGTGCCAGCAGCTTAGAGGGGGGGCAGTACGGTACGCAGTATTTT.

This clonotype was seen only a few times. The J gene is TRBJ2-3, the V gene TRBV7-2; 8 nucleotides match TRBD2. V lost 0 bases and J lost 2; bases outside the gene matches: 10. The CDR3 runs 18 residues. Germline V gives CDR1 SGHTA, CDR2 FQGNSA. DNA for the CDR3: TGTGCCAGCAGCTTAGCCCTCCCACTTAGCGGGGTCACAGATACGCAGTATTTT. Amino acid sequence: CASSLALPLSGVTDTQYF.

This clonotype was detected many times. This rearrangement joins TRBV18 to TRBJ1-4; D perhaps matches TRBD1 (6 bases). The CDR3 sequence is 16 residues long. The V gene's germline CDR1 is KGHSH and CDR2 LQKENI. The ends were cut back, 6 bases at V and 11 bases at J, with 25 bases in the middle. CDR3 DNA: TGTGCCAGCTCGCAAGGTCTCTTACAGGGAACTCCGAAACTGTTTTTT. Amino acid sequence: CASSQGLLQGTPKLFF.